This T cell receptor (beta chain) was found in a study of immune heterogeneity within non-small cell lung tumors. About the study: A handful of squamous cell carcinomas, about nine non-squamous carcinomas and 1 not otherwise specified made up the tumors.

With 32 V and 13 J primers, multiplex PCR amplified the TCR beta CDR3. TCRdb fed the multiplex PCR reads into MiXCR, producing one record per CDR3 protein. The profile shows around 5,000 distinct CDR3 sequences, approximately 22% of them singletons. This clonotype was observed a few times. No antigen is known for it. This CDR3 region has 16 residues. The germline CDR1 and CDR2 sequences are MNHEY and SVGEGT. The ends were cut back, 7 bases at V and 6 bases at J, with 22 bases in the middle. Template input, which was bulk tumor genomic DNA, totaled approximately 640 ng per sample. While surgery was under way, several biopsies spaced far apart were taken per primary tumor. Newly diagnosed with untreated non-small cell lung cancer, the patients underwent curative surgery. Notes on the study in general: Local clonality of T cells correlated moderately yet significantly with local tumor mutational burden (R 0.3 to 0.4). Identical dominant CDR3 beta clonotypes were found recurring across a patient's tumor sites, along with site-unique high-frequency clones. Largely distinct from one individual patient to the next were the high-frequency T-cell receptor beta clonotypes.

This chain connects TRBV6-2 or TRBV6-3 to TRBJ2-1, with a tentative D call TRBD1 (6 bases). This sequence originates from a woman in her fifties or sixties with non-small cell lung cancer. The sequencing input was lung tumor tissue. Here the CDR3 DNA reads TGTGCCAGCACCCCTTGGAATACAGGGCAGAGCAATGAGCAGTTCTTC. This gives the protein CASTPWNTGQSNEQFF.